Presented here are 13 T cell receptor beta chains from one specimen sequenced in a study of identical twins. TCRdb reprocessed the 5' RACE reads via MiXCR and lists one record per CDR3 protein. The sample shows 500,000 to 550,000 distinct CDR3 sequences, more than 20% of them seen only once. The same sample was also studied in work on yellow fever vaccine responses in identical twins.

Sequenced input: CD4+ T cells sorted from blood. The source of these receptors is a woman younger than 35 in good health.

This clonotype has just a few counts. The chain joins TRBV3-1 to TRBJ2-7, with no clear D. The CDR3 runs to 13 residues. Per the germline V gene, CDR1 is LGHDT and CDR2 is YNNKEL (reference sequence). The V end was cut by 1 base, the J end by 6 bases, with 10 bases between. CDR3 nucleotides: TGTGCCAGCAGCCAAGTTAGGAATGCCGAGCAGTACTTC. Its protein product is CASSQVRNAEQYF.

The rearrangement joins TRBV12-3 or TRBV12-4 to TRBJ2-5; the D is unclear. The CDR3 runs 13 residues. With 6 bases removed from V and 5 bases from J, the gap between germline ends came to 13 bases. The CDR3 loop is CASRGLPGETQYF. Written as DNA, the CDR3 is TGTGCCAGCAGGGGCCTCCCCGGGGAGACCCAGTACTTC.

The chain is built from TRBV6-1 and TRBJ1-4, with a weak D call TRBD1 (5 bases). Looked up from germline, CDR1 is MNHNS and CDR2 is SASEGT. The ends were cut back, 4 bases at V and 5 bases at J, with 8 bases in the middle. This CDR3 contains 13 residues. CDR3 coding DNA: TGTGCCAGCAGTGGGACAAGAAATGAAAAACTGTTTTTT. It specifies CASSGTRNEKLFF.

The chain uses TRBV5-4 and TRBJ2-5; 8 bases are a match to TRBD1. CDR1 is SGHNT and CDR2 is YYREEE in the germline V gene (reference sequence). CDR3 size: 15 residues. The V segment lost 3 bases and the J segment 5 bases; nucleotides outside the gene matches: 9. In nucleotides, the CDR3 is TGTGCCAGCAGCTCAGCGACAGGGGTTGGGGAGACCCAGTACTTC. Translation gives CASSSATGVGETQYF.

This clonotype has only a few counts. Here the CDR3 reads CASSPPGGVIGFEQFF. The CDR3 region has the DNA TGTGCCAGCTCACCACCGGGGGGAGTAATTGGGTTTGAGCAGTTCTTC. This chain links TRBV18 with TRBJ2-1; the D gene is possibly TRBD2 (6 bases). Germline V gene sequence: CDR1 KGHSH, CDR2 LQKENI. Trimming removed 0 bases from V and 9 bases from J, with 18 bases in between. The CDR3 has 16 amino acids.

In its sample, this clonotype was seen a few times. V and J are TRBV10-3 and TRBJ1-1; D gene ambiguous. With 7 bases removed from V and 2 bases from J, the gap between germline ends came to 11 bases. CDR1 is ENHRY, CDR2 SYGVKD, per germline. The length of the CDR3 is 13 residues. For the CDR3, the DNA is TGTGCCATCACCCCAGGCATAAACACTGAAGCTTTCTTT. Encoded protein: CAITPGINTEAFF.

This clonotype was detected ten times or more. V and J are TRBV12-3 or TRBV12-4 and TRBJ1-5; D may be TRBD1 (6 bases). Between the trimmed V and J ends, which lost 6 bases and 2 bases, there was a span of 14 bases. This CDR3 has 15 residues. CDR3 DNA sequence: TGTGCCAGCAGGAGAGGGGGGGATGGCAATCAGCCCCAGCATTTT. This encodes CASRRGGDGNQPQHF.

The sample holds a few counts of this clonotype. This chain connects TRBV6-5 to TRBJ2-1; 10 bases are a match to TRBD1. Germline CDR1 reads MNHEY; CDR2 reads SVGAGI. After removal of 0 bases from V and 9 bases from J, the junction contained 5 bases not matched to a gene. The CDR3 covers 15 residues. Here the CDR3 DNA reads TGTGCCAGCAGTTACTCGGGGACAGGGGACTTTGAGCAGTTCTTC. As protein: CASSYSGTGDFEQFF.

The chain carries TRBV11-1 and TRBJ2-1; D is unresolved. Germline CDR1 reads SGHAT; CDR2 reads FQDESV (reference sequence). V was pared by 1 base and J by 15 bases, with 10 bases between. The CDR3 loop spans 11 amino acids. The CDR3 region is CASSLGPFPFF. The CDR3 DNA follows: TGTGCCAGCAGCTTAGGTCCGTTTCCGTTCTTC.

This clonotype was counted many times. The gene calls are TRBV4-1 and TRBJ1-1, with D unresolved. Deletions cut 0 bases from V and 11 bases from J, with 16 bases between. The germline V gene has CDR1 MGHRA and CDR2 YSYEKL. The CDR3 consists of 14 residues. The chain's CDR3 is CASSQDREVLAAFF. In DNA form, the CDR3 reads TGCGCCAGCAGCCAAGATCGGGAGGTGCTTGCGGCTTTCTTT.

The chain recombines TRBV5-6 with TRBJ2-3, with a weak D call TRBD2 (6 bases). Germline lookup yields CDR1 SGHDT and CDR2 YYEEEE. The CDR3 spans 15 residues. The V end lost 4 bases, the J end lost 6 bases, and 18 bases lay between the germline ends. As DNA, the CDR3 is TGTGCCAGCAGCCCAGGCGGGACCCGGAGCGATACGCAGTATTTT. This sequence encodes CASSPGGTRSDTQYF.

This clonotype was seen only a few times. The V gene is TRBV6-2 or TRBV6-3, the J gene TRBJ2-7; the match to TRBD1 covers 7 bases. Germline CDR1 is MNHEY and CDR2 is SVGEGT. V trimming: 8 bases; J trimming: 3 bases; junction bases outside the gene matches: 7. This CDR3 region has 13 residues. The CDR3 sequence: CASLGRGLYEQYF. DNA for the CDR3: TGTGCCAGCCTGGGAAGGGGGCTCTACGAGCAGTACTTC.

The V gene is TRBV20-1, the J gene TRBJ2-1; D not resolved. Per the germline V gene, CDR1 is DFQATT and CDR2 is SNEGSKA (reference sequence). Trimming took 1 base from V and 4 from J, leaving 8 bases between them. The CDR3 sequence is 13 residues long. The CDR3: CSARGWNYNEQFF. The CDR3, as DNA: TGCAGTGCTAGAGGGTGGAATTACAATGAGCAGTTCTTC.